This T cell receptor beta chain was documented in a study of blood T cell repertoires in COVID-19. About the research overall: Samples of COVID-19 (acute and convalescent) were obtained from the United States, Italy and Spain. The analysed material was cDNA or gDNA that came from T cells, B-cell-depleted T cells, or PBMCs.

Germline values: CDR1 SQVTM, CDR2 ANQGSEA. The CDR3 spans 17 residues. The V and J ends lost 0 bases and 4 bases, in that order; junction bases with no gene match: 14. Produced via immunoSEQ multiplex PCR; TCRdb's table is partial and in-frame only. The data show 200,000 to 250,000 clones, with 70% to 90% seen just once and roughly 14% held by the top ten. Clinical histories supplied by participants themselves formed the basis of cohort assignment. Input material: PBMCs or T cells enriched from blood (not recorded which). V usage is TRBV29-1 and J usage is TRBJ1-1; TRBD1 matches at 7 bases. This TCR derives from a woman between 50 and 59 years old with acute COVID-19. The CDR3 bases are TGCAGCGTTGAAGAGAGACAGGGAGTAAGGAGCAGCACTGAAGCTTTCTTT. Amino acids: CSVEERQGVRSSTEAFF.